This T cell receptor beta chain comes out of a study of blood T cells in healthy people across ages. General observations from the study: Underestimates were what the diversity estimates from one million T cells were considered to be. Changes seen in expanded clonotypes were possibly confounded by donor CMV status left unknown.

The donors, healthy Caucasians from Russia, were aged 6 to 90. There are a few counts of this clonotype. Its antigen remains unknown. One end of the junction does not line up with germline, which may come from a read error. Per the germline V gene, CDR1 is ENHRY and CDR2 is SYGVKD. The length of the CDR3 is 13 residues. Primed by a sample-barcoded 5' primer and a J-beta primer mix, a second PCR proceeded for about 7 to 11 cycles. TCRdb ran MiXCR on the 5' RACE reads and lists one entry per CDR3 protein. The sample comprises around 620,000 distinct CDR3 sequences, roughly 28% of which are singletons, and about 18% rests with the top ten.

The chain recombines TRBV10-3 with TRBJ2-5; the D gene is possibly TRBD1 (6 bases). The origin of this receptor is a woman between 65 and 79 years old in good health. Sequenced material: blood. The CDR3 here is CAISEGGGEAQYF. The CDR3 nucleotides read TGTGCCATCAGTGAGGGGGGCGGAGAGGCCCAGTACTTC.